The source of this T cell receptor beta chain is a study of breast tumors, draining lymph nodes, adjacent tissues. Study observations and caveats: Luminal-like breast cancer showed significantly higher tumor–nontumor repertoire similarity than basal-like. Tumor repertoires ranked between lymph nodes and nontumor tissue in diversity, with V and J gene preferences. The data were judged consistent with most tumor T cells coming from lymph node and expanding in tumor.

TCRdb ran MiXCR on the multiplex PCR reads and lists one entry per CDR3 protein. The sample holds under 350,000 distinct CDR3 sequences, about 33% seen once. With respect to this clonotype: Its cognate antigen is unknown.

Axillary draining lymph nodes of breast cancer patients supplied the node samples. CDR3 length equals 20 residues. Germline CDR1 SQVTM, CDR2 ANQGSEA. With 5 bases clipped from V and 7 bases from J, the junction kept 27 bases outside the gene matches. This chain uses TRBV29-1 with TRBJ2-1, with TRBD2 matching over 9 bases. The clonotype comes from a female donor with breast cancer. Some clones in this sample may be carry-over from other donors' samples. Input material: axillary lymph node tissue. The CDR3 coding sequence is TGCAGCGTTCAACGAGACAACGGGGCGAGTGGACTAGCGCCATTTAATGAGCAGTTCTTC. Protein product: CSVQRDNGASGLAPFNEQFF.